The source of this T cell receptor beta chain is a study of control samples from healthy donors and cancer patients. Sequencing was performed with immunoSEQ multiplex PCR; in TCRdb, only in-frame clones are kept and a portion is missing. The sample yields roughly 120,000 clones, over 90% seen once. The CDR3 contains 14 residues. J lost 8 bases, V lost 3 bases, and 5 bases had no gene match. CDR1 is KGHDR, CDR2 SFDVKD, per germline. The source is a man aged 25 to 40 in good health. The chain couples TRBV24-1 to TRBJ1-5, with 8 bases lining up with TRBD1. The material sequenced was blood. The CDR3 DNA is TGTGCCACCAGTGATCGGACAGGGTTGGAGCCCCAGCATTTT. It is translated as CATSDRTGLEPQHF.